This T cell receptor (beta chain) is drawn from a study of shared clonotypes between healthy human individuals. The repertoire was sequenced with immunoSEQ multiplex PCR; TCRdb's copy has only in-frame clones and lacks some. Of about 750,000 clones detected, 85% to 95% appear once; the ten largest clones hold more than 20%. Cells designated naive CD8 were CD45RO-negative and were positively selected for CCR7, with terminally differentiated effector memory CD45RA+ cells excluded. This clone was seen just once. Its antigen is unidentified. Whole-study findings and limits: The sharing of 4% to 5.5% of naive CD4 clonotypes was seen across a handful of donors.

With 5 bases removed from V and 7 bases from J, the gap between germline ends came to 21 bases. The CDR3 is 16 amino acids. Germline assignment: CDR1 SGHAT and CDR2 FQNNGV. The TCR originated in a man between 25 and 39 years old in good health. Material for sequencing was naive CD8+ T cells sorted from blood. The chain uses TRBV11-2 and TRBJ2-1, with a possible D match to TRBD1 (6 bases). The CDR3, as DNA: TGTGCCAGCAGCGCACCAAACAGGGTGGGATTTAATGAGCAGTTCTTC. Translating it yields CASSAPNRVGFNEQFF. The variable domain in full, completed from reference TRBV11-2 and TRBJ2-1, reads EAGVAQSPRYKIIEKRQSVAFWCNPISGHATLYWYQQILGQGPKLLIQFQNNGVVDDSQLPKDRFSAERLKGVDSTLKIQPAKLEDSAVYLCASSAPNRVGFNEQFFGPGTRLTVL.